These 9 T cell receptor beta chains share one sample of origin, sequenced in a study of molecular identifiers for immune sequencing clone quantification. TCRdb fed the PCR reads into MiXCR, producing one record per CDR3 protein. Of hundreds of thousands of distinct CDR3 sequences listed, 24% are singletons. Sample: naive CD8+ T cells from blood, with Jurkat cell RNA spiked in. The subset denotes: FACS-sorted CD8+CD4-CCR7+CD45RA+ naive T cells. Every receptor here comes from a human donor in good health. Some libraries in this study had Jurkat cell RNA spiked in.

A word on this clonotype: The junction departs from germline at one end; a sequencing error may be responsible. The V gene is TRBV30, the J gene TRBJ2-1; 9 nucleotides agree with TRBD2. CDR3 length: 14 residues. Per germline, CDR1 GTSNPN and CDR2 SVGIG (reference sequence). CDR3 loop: CAWSMLAGDNGQFF. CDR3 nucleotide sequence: TGTGCCTGGAGTATGTTAGCGGGGGACAATGGGCAGTTCTTC.

CDR3 region: CASSFGVSGSYNSPLHF. In DNA form, the CDR3 reads TGTGCCAGCAGCTTTGGGGTCTCGGGCTCCTATAATTCACCCCTCCACTTT. This sequence joins TRBV11-2 and TRBJ1-6; D remains unclear. The CDR3 extends over 17 amino acids. Trimming removed 3 bases at V and 0 bases at J, with 12 bases between. The germline gives CDR1 SGHAT, CDR2 FQNNGV.

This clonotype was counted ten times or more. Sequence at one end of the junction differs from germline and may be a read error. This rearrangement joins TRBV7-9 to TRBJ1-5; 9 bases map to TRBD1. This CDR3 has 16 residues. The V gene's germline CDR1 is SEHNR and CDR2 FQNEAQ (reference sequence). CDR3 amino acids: CASSLAGQGPHQPQHF. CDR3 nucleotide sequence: TGTGCCAGCAGTTTAGCCGGACAGGGGCCCCATCAGCCCCAGCATTTT.

As DNA, the CDR3 is TGCAGCGTTGAGGATCGAATCAGGGGATACTATGGCTACACCTTC. Its protein product is CSVEDRIRGYYGYTF. The rearrangement uses TRBV29-1 and TRBJ1-2, with D possibly being TRBD1 (6 bases). Germline V gene data show CDR1 as SQVTM and CDR2 as ANQGSEA. CDR3 size: 15 residues. Trimming removed 3 bases from V and 3 bases from J, with 17 bases in between. The entire variable domain, with the rest obtained from reference TRBV29-1 and TRBJ1-2, is as follows: SAVISQKPSRDICQRGTSLTIQCQVDSQVTMMFWYRQQPGQSLTLIATANQGSEATYESGFVIDKFPISRPNLTFSTLTVSNMSPEDSSIYLCSVEDRIRGYYGYTFGSGTRLTVV.

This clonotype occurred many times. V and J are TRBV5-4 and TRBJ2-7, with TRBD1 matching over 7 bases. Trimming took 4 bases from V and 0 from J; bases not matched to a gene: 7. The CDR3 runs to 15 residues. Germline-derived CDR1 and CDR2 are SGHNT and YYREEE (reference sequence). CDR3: CASSRRGQPSYEQYF. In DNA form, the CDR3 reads TGTGCCAGCAGCCGTCGGGGACAGCCCTCCTACGAGCAGTACTTC.

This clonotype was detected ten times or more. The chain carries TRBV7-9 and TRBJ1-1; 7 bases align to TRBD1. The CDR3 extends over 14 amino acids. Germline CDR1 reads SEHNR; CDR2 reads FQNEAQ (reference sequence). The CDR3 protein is CGTGLGGVGTEAFF. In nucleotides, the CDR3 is TGTGGAACAGGGTTAGGGGGCGTAGGTACTGAAGCTTTCTTT.

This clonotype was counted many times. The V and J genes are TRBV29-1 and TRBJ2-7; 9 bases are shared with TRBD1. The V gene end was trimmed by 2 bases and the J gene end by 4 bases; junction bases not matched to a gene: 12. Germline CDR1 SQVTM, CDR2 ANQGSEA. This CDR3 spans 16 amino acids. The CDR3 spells CSVELRRGQGTYEQYF. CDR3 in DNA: TGCAGCGTTGAACTAAGACGCGGACAGGGGACTTACGAGCAGTACTTC.

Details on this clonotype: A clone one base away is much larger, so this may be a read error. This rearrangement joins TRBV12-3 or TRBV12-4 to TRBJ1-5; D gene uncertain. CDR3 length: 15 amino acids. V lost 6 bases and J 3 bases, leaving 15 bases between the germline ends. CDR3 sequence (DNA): TGTGCCAGCAGCCAGGTGGTTCTTGCCAATCAGCCCCAGCATTTT. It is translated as CASSQVVLANQPQHF.

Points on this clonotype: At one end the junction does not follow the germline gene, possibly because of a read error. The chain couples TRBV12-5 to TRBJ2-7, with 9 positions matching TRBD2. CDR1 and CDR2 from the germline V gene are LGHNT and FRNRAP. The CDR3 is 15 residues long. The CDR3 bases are TGCGCTGGTGGTTGGGCGGTTAGCGGGGGCTACGAGCAGTACTTC. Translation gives CAGGWAVSGGYEQYF.